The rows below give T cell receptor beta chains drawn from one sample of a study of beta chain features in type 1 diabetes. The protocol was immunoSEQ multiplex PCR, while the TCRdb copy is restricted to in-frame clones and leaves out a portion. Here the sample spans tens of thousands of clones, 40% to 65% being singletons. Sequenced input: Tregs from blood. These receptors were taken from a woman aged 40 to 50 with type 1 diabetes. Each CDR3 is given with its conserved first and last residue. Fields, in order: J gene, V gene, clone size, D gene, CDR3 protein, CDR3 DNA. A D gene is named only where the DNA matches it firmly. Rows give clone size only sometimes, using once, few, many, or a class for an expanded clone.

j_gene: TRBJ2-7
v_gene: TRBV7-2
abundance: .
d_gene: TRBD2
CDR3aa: CASSRGAGTSDRYEQYF
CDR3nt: TGTGCCAGCAGCCGAGGTGCCGGGACTAGCGATAGATACGAGCAGTACTTC

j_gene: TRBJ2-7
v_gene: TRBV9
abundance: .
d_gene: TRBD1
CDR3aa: CASSVAGTALAYEQYF
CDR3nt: TGTGCCAGCAGCGTTGCAGGGACAGCCCTCGCCTACGAGCAGTACTTC

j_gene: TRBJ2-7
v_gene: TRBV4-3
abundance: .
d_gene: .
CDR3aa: CASSQDRVREQYF
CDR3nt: TGCGCCAGCAGCCAAGATCGGGTGCGCGAGCAGTACTTC

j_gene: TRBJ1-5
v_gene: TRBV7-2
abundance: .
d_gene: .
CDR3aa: CASSLSLQDNQPQHF
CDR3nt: TGTGCCAGCAGCTTAAGTTTACAGGACAATCAGCCCCAGCATTTT

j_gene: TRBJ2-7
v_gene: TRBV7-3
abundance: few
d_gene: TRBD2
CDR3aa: CASSFSGGGSYEQYF
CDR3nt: TGTGCCAGCAGCTTCAGCGGGGGGGGCTCCTACGAGCAGTACTTC

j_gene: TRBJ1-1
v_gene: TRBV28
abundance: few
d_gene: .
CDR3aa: CASRENTEAFF
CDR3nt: TGTGCCAGCCGGGAAAACACTGAAGCTTTCTTT

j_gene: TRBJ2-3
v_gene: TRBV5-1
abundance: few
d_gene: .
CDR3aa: CASSLGWSDTQYF
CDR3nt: TGCGCCAGCAGCTTGGGGTGGAGCGATACGCAGTATTTT

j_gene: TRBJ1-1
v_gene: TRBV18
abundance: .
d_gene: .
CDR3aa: CASSPGGPTEAFF
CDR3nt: TGTGCCAGCTCACCGGGGGGGCCCACTGAAGCTTTCTTT

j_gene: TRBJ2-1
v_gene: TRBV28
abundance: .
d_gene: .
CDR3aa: CASSPGLPRRDEQFF
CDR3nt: TGTGCCAGCAGTCCGGGACTCCCAAGGAGAGATGAGCAGTTCTTC

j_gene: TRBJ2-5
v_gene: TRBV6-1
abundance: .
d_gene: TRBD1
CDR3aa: CASTLTGLAETQYF
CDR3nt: TGTGCCAGCACCCTGACAGGGTTAGCGGAGACCCAGTACTTC

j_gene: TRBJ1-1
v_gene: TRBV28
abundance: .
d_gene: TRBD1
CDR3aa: CASSPPGQGRAEAFF
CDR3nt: TGTGCCAGCAGCCCCCCGGGACAGGGGCGGGCTGAAGCTTTCTTT

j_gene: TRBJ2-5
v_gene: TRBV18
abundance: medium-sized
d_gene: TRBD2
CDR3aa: CASSQRASGIQETQYF
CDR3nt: TGTGCCAGCTCCCAAAGGGCTAGCGGGATTCAAGAGACCCAGTACTTC

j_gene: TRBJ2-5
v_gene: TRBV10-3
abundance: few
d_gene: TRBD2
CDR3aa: CAISGGLAGGETQYF
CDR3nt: TGTGCCATCAGTGGTGGTCTAGCGGGAGGAGAGACCCAGTACTTC

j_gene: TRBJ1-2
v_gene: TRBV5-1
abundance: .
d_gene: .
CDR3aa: CASRQGINYGYTF
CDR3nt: TGCGCCAGCAGACAGGGCATAAACTATGGCTACACCTTC

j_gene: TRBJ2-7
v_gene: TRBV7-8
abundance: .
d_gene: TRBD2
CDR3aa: CASSFTSGAYEQYF
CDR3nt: TGTGCCAGCAGCTTTACTAGCGGGGCCTACGAGCAGTACTTC

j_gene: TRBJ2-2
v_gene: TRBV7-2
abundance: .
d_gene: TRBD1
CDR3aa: CASSPDRVGGELFF
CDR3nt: TGTGCCAGCAGCCCCGACAGGGTTGGCGGGGAGCTGTTTTTT

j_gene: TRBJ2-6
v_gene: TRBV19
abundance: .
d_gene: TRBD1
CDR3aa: CASSRDREKSGANVLTF
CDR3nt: TGTGCCAGTAGTAGGGACAGGGAGAAATCTGGGGCCAACGTCCTGACTTTC

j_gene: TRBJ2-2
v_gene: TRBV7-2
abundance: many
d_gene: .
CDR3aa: CASSTYNTGELFF
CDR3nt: TGTGCCAGCAGCACTTATAACACCGGGGAGCTGTTTTTT

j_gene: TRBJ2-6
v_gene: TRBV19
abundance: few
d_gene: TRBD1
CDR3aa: CASSIGRGTGANVLTF
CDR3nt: TGTGCCAGTAGCATAGGCAGGGGGACTGGGGCCAACGTCCTGACTTTC

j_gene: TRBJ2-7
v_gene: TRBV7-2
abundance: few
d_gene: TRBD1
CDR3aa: CASSLRTGGTYEQYF
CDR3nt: TGTGCCAGCAGCTTAAGGACAGGGGGCACCTACGAGCAGTACTTC

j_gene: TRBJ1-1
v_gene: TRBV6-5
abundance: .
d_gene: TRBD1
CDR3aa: CASRTGTGEAFF
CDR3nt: TGTGCCAGCCGAACCGGGACAGGCGAAGCTTTCTTT

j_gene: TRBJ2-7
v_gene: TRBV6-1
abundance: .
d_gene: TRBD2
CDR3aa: CASDGRAPYEQYF
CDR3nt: TGTGCCAGCGACGGGAGGGCACCCTACGAGCAGTACTTC

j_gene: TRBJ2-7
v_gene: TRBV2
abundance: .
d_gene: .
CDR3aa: CASRRGGYEQYF
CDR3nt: TGTGCCAGCAGAAGGGGAGGCTACGAGCAGTACTTC

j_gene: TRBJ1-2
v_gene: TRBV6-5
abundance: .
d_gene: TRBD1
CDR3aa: CASSYAGGGYTF
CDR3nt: TGTGCCAGCAGTTACGCAGGGGGAGGCTACACCTTC

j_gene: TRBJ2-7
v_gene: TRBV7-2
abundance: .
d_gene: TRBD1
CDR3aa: CASAGQGISYEQYF
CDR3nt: TGTGCCAGCGCCGGACAGGGGATCTCCTACGAGCAGTACTTC

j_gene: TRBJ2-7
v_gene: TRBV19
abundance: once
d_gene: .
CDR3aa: CASSPSAVTYEQYF
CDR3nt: TGTGCCAGTAGTCCGTCGGCGGTAACCTACGAGCAGTACTTC

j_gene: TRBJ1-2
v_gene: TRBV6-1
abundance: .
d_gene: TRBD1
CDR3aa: CAISDREYGYTF
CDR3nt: TGTGCCATCTCCGACAGGGAGTATGGCTACACCTTC

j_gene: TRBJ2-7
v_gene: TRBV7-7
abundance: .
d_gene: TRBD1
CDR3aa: CASSLAQGPAYEQYF
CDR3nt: TGTGCTAGCAGCTTAGCACAGGGGCCTGCCTACGAGCAGTACTTC

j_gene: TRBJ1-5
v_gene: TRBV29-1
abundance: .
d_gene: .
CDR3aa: CSVGTDRSTNQPQHF
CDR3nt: TGCAGCGTTGGGACTGATCGGTCTACAAATCAGCCCCAGCATTTT

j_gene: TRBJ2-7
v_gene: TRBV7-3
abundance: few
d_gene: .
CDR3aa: CASSLGGANSYEQYF
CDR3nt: TGTGCCAGCAGCTTAGGGGGGGCAAACTCCTACGAGCAGTACTTC

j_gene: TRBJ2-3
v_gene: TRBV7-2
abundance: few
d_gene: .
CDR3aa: CASRTRGDYPDTQYF
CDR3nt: TGTGCCAGCAGAACAAGGGGGGACTACCCAGATACGCAGTATTTT

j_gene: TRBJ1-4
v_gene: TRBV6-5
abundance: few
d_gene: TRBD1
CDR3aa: CASSSGGYNEKLFF
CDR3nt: TGTGCCAGCAGTTCAGGGGGCTATAATGAAAAACTGTTTTTT

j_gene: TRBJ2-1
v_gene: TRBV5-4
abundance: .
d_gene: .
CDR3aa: CASSSKTSSDYNEQFF
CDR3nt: TGTGCCAGCAGCTCCAAGACTAGTTCGGACTACAATGAGCAGTTCTTC